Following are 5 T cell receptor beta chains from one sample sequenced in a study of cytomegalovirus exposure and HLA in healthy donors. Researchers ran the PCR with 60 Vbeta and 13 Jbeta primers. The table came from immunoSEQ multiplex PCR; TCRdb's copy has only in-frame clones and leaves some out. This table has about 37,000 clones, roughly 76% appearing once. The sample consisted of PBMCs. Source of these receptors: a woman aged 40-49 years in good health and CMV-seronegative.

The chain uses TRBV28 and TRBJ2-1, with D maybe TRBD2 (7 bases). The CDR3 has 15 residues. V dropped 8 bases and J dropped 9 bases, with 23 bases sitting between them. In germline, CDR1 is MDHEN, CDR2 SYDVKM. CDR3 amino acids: CASLGGVGYFGEQFF. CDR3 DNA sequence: TGTGCCAGCCTAGGGGGGGTGGGATATTTTGGTGAGCAGTTCTTC.

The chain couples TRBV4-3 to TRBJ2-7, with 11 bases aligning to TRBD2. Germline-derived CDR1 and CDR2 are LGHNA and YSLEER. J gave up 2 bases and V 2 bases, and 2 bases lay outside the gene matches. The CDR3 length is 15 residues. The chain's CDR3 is CASSQIAGGPYEQYF. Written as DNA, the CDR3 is TGCGCCAGCAGCCAAATAGCGGGGGGGCCCTACGAGCAGTACTTC.

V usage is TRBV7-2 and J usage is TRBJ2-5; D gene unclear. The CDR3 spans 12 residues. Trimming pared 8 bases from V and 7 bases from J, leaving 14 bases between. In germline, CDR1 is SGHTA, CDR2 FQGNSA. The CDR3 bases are TGTGCCAGCGGTGAAACCAAGCGGACCCAGTACTTC. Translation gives CASGETKRTQYF.

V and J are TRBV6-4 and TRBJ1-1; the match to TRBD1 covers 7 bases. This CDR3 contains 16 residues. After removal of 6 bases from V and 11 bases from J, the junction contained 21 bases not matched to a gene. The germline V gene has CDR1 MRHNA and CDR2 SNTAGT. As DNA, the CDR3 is TGTGCCAGCAGGGTCCGGGACAGACCCTCGTTATTGTTGGCTTTCTTT. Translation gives CASRVRDRPSLLLAFF.

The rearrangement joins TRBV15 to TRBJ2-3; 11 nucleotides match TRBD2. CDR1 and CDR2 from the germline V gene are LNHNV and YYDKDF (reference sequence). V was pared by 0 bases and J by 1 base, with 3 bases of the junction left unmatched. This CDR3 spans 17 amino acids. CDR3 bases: TGTGCCACCAGCAGAGACAAGACTAGCGGGGGCACAGATACGCAGTATTTT. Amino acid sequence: CATSRDKTSGGTDTQYF.